Below, 6 T cell receptor beta chains from the same sample are listed, as sequenced in a study of post-analysis software for immune sequencing data. The study's findings and limits: Five TRBV segments, including TRBV5-6, TRBV5-1 and TRBV20-1, were more frequent in patients than controls.

The antigens of these receptors remain unknown. cDNA libraries of TCR beta carried unique molecular identifiers. TCRdb reprocessed the PCR reads with MiXCR, giving one entry per CDR3 protein. The sample lists 740,000 or so distinct CDR3 sequences, roughly 58% occurring once. Material: blood. The receptors were sampled from a girl aged 5 to 17 with multiple sclerosis.

DNA of the CDR3: TGTGCCAGCAGCTTTCCTGCCTCCCCAGATACGCAGTATTTT. Amino acids: CASSFPASPDTQYF. The V and J genes are TRBV7-9 and TRBJ2-3; D ambiguous. The CDR3 contains 14 residues. Trimming removed 3 bases at V and 4 bases at J, with 11 bases between. Germline CDR1 SEHNR, CDR2 FQNEAQ (reference sequence).

This clonotype was detected once. This rearrangement joins TRBV7-3 to TRBJ2-3, with D possibly being TRBD2 (5 bases). Germline V gene sequence: CDR1 SGHTA, CDR2 FQGTGA. With 5 bases removed from V and 2 bases from J, the gap between germline ends came to 17 bases. This CDR3 is 16 amino acids long. CDR3 nucleotides: TGTGCCAGCAGCCCAAGCATGAGGGTCTCCACAGATACGCAGTATTTT. Its translation: CASSPSMRVSTDTQYF. Full variable domain (outside the CDR3, taken from reference TRBV7-3 and TRBJ2-3): GAGVSQTPSNKVTEKGKYVELRCDPISGHTALYWYRQSLGQGPEFLIYFQGTGAADDSGLPNDRFFAVRPEGSVSTLKIQRTERGDSAVYLCASSPSMRVSTDTQYFGPGTRLTVL.

This rearrangement joins TRBV13 to TRBJ1-1; tentative D call: TRBD1 (6 bases). This CDR3 region has 15 residues. Germline assignment: CDR1 PRHDT and CDR2 FYEKMQ (reference sequence). V lost 4 bases and J 1 base, leaving 13 bases between the germline ends. The CDR3 bases are TGTGCCAGCAGCTCCCTCGAGACAGGGAACACTGAAGCTTTCTTT. This codes for CASSSLETGNTEAFF.

The chain combines TRBV7-3 with TRBJ2-3; D is undetermined. V gave up 6 bases and J gave up 4 bases, with 17 bases separating them. The CDR3 totals 15 residues. The V gene's germline CDR1 is SGHTA and CDR2 FQGTGA. CDR3 nucleotides: TGTGCCAGCAGTGGTCTAGTCTCCGTGGCAGATACGCAGTATTTT. Translating it yields CASSGLVSVADTQYF.

This clonotype was observed a handful of times. The rearrangement uses TRBV29-1 and TRBJ2-1, with D perhaps TRBD1 or TRBD2 (6 bases each). The V gene's germline CDR1 is SQVTM and CDR2 ANQGSEA. Trimming left V 0 bases short and J 6 bases short, with 27 bases between. The CDR3 sequence is 19 residues long. The DNA for the CDR3 is TGCAGCGTTGAAGAAACATCCGCTCTACAGGGAGGTTGGAGCAATGAGCAGTTCTTC. It translates to CSVEETSALQGGWSNEQFF.

This rearrangement joins TRBV9 to TRBJ1-2, with D possibly matching TRBD1 (5 bases). The CDR3 runs to 13 residues. Per germline, CDR1 SGDLS and CDR2 YYNGEE. V gave up 7 bases and J gave up 2 bases, with 12 bases separating them. The DNA of the CDR3 is TGTGCCAGCGAAGGGGAAGGGAACTATGGCTACACCTTC. This translates into CASEGEGNYGYTF.